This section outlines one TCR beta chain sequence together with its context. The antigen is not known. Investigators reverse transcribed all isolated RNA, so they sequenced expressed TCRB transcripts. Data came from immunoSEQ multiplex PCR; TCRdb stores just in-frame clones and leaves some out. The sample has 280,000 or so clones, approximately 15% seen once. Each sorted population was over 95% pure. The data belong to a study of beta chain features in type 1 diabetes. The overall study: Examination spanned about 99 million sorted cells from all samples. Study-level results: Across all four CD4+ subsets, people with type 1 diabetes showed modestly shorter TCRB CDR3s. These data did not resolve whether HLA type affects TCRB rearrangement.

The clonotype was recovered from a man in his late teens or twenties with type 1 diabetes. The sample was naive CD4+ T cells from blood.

The CDR3 DNA sequence: TGTGCCTGGGGACGGTCAGGGGATGGCTACACCTTC. Translating it yields CAWGRSGDGYTF. The V call is TRBV30, the J call TRBJ1-2, with a tentative D call TRBD1 (6 bases). In germline, CDR1 is GTSNPN, CDR2 SVGIG (reference sequence). This CDR3 comprises 12 residues. V gave up 5 bases and J gave up 6 bases, with 13 bases separating them.